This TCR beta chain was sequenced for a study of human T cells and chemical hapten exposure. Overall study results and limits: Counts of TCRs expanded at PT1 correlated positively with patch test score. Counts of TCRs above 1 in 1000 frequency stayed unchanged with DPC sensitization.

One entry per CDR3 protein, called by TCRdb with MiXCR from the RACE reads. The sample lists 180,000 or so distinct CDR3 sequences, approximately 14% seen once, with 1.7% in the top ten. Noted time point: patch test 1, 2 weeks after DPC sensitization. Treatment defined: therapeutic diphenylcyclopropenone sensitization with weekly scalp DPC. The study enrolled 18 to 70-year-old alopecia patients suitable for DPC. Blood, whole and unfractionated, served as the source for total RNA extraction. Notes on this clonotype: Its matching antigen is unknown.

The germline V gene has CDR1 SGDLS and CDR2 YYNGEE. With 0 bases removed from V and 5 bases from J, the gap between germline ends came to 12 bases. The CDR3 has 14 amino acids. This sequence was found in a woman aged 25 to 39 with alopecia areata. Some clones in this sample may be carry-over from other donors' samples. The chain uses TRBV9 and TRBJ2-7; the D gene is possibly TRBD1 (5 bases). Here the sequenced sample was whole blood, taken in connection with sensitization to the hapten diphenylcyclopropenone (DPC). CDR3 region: CASSVGPGLNEQYF. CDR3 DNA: TGTGCCAGCAGCGTAGGCCCAGGGCTCAACGAGCAGTACTTC.